This passage covers 27 T cell receptor beta chains from one sample sequenced in a study of cytomegalovirus exposure and HLA in healthy donors. PCR amplification relied on 60 Vbeta primers (plus 13 Jbeta primers). Sequenced by immunoSEQ multiplex PCR; TCRdb stores in-frame clones only, minus some. In the table there are about 110,000 clones, 15% of which are singletons. Sequencing was done on a sample of PBMCs. These receptors were collected from a woman between 18 and 29 years old in good health and CMV-seronegative.

This clone showed up just a few times. The genes are TRBV6-1 and TRBJ1-2; TRBD1 agrees at 7 bases. The J segment lost 2 bases and the V segment lost 0 bases, leaving 6 bases of the junction unmatched. The CDR3 loop spans 16 amino acids. CDR1 is MNHNS and CDR2 is SASEGT in the germline V gene. CDR3 sequence (DNA): TGTGCCAGCAGTGAAGCGCTAACAGGGGCAAACTATGGCTACACCTTC. Translating gives CASSEALTGANYGYTF.

The V call is TRBV2, the J call TRBJ1-5, with 9 bases fitting TRBD1. CDR3 length: 14 amino acids. J lost 7 bases, V lost 6 bases, and 7 bases had no gene match. Germline-derived CDR1 and CDR2 are SNHLY and FYNNEI. CDR3 loop: CASRRTGEYQPQHF. The CDR3 DNA follows: TGTGCCAGCAGACGGACAGGGGAGTACCAGCCCCAGCATTTT.

In this sample, this clone turned up a few times. V usage is TRBV15 and J usage is TRBJ2-3; TRBD2 matches 8 bases. The CDR3 is 17 residues long. Per germline, CDR1 LNHNV and CDR2 YYDKDF (reference sequence). V dropped 5 bases and J dropped 3; count of bases not matched to a gene: 13. The CDR3 is CATSGRGREEETDTQYF. DNA of the CDR3: TGTGCCACCAGCGGACGAGGGCGGGAGGAGGAGACAGATACGCAGTATTTT.

In this sample, this clone turned up a few times. The rearrangement joins TRBV30 to TRBJ2-1; 7 bases align to TRBD2. This CDR3 comprises 15 residues. V dropped 1 base and J dropped 1; count of bases not matched to a gene: 4. CDR1 is GTSNPN and CDR2 is SVGIG in the germline V gene (reference sequence). The CDR3 nucleotides are TGTGCCTGGAGTGGAAAGCGGGGATCCTACAATGAGCAGTTCTTC. Its translation: CAWSGKRGSYNEQFF. The complete variable domain, with remaining parts taken from reference TRBV30 and TRBJ2-1, reads SQTIHQWPATLVQPVGSPLSLECTVEGTSNPNLYWYRQAAGRGLQLLFYSVGIGQISSEVPQNLSASRPQDRQFILSSKKLLLSDSGFYLCAWSGKRGSYNEQFFGPGTRLTVL.

The chain employs TRBV5-1 and TRBJ2-3, with D possibly TRBD1 on 6 matching bases. V was shortened by 2 bases and J by 6 bases, with 16 bases between the two germline ends. The CDR3 runs to 15 residues. Germline V CDR1 and CDR2: SGHRS, YFSETQ. CDR3 bases: TGCGCCAGCAGCTTTAGAAGGCAGGGGACCGATACGCAGTATTTT. The encoded protein is CASSFRRQGTDTQYF.

The J gene is TRBJ1-5, the V gene TRBV12-1; TRBD1 is the table's D call and was not checked against the DNA. TRBV12-1 is termed a pseudogene. The CDR3 runs to 16 residues. CDR3 protein: CASSFAWTGMTQPQHF. CDR3 nucleotide sequence: TGTGCCAGCAGCTTTGCGTGGACAGGGATGACTCAGCCCCAGCATTTT.

The V gene is TRBV19, the J gene TRBJ2-7; D is perhaps TRBD1 (6 bases). Trimming stripped 4 bases from V and 2 bases from J, with 15 bases between. CDR1 is LNHDA and CDR2 is SQIVND in the germline V gene (reference sequence). The CDR3 runs to 15 residues. CDR3 coding DNA: TGTGCCAGTAGTACCACGGACAGTGCAGCCTACGAGCAGTACTTC. Its protein is CASSTTDSAAYEQYF.

J is TRBJ1-1 and V is TRBV2; D perhaps matches TRBD1 (6 bases). The germline V gene encodes CDR1 SNHLY and CDR2 FYNNEI. The CDR3 loop spans 14 amino acids. Trimming pared 7 bases from V and 1 base from J, leaving 13 bases between. The CDR3 here is CASTTLGQNTEAFF. In DNA form, the CDR3 reads TGTGCCAGCACTACCTTGGGACAGAACACTGAAGCTTTCTTT.

This clone appeared a single time. This chain joins TRBV5-6 and TRBJ1-2, with 9 bases aligning to TRBD1. V was pared by 3 bases and J by 6 bases, with 3 bases of the junction left unmatched. Germline V lookup: CDR1 SGHDT, CDR2 YYEEEE. The CDR3 is 13 residues long. The CDR3, as DNA: TGTGCCAGCAGCTCGGACAGGGGTCATGGCTACACCTTC. Translated: CASSSDRGHGYTF.

This clone was seen many times. The chain recombines TRBV15 with TRBJ2-1; no clear D. This CDR3 comprises 12 residues. The germline CDR1 and CDR2 sequences are LNHNV and YYDKDF (reference sequence). With 2 bases removed from V and 9 bases from J, the gap between germline ends came to 8 bases. CDR3: CATSRPGGEQFF. CDR3 nucleotide sequence: TGTGCCACCAGCAGACCAGGTGGTGAGCAGTTCTTC.

A few counts support this clone. V is TRBV9 and J is TRBJ1-1, with a weak D call TRBD1 (5 bases). The length of the CDR3 is 13 residues. V was clipped by 4 bases and J by 0 bases, with 7 bases between them. Germline values: CDR1 SGDLS, CDR2 YYNGEE. CDR3 residues: CASSPTVNTEAFF. CDR3 nucleotides: TGTGCCAGCAGCCCGACAGTGAACACTGAAGCTTTCTTT.

This clone has just a few counts. This chain joins TRBV27 and TRBJ2-5, with TRBD2 matching over 7 bases. CDR1 is MNHEY, CDR2 SMNVEV, per germline (reference sequence). The CDR3 spans 10 residues. Trimming at V came to 11 bases and at J to 5 bases, leaving 2 bases not matched to a gene. Here the CDR3 DNA reads TGTGCCGGGAGGGAGGAGACCCAGTACTTC. Its translation is CAGREETQYF.

This sequence joins TRBV29-1 and TRBJ2-4; a possible D gene is TRBD2 (7 bases). There are 15 residues in the CDR3. V lost 0 bases to trimming and J lost 6 bases, with 15 bases between them. The V gene's germline CDR1 is SQVTM and CDR2 ANQGSEA. The DNA of the CDR3 is TGCAGCGTTGAAGATGCGGGGGCTCGCGGAAACATTCAGTACTTC. Protein sequence: CSVEDAGARGNIQYF.

The chain recombines TRBV19 with TRBJ1-5; tentative D call: TRBD1 (6 bases). This CDR3 spans 15 amino acids. Deletions cut 7 bases from V and 5 bases from J, with 18 bases between. Per germline, CDR1 LNHDA and CDR2 SQIVND (reference sequence). The CDR3 DNA reads as TGTGCCAGTACACCTGGGGGCAGTCCCTATCAGCCCCAGCATTTT. This encodes CASTPGGSPYQPQHF.

This chain links TRBV5-1 with TRBJ1-6; D remains unclear. V lost 0 bases to trimming and J lost 1 base, with 8 bases between them. The CDR3 is made up of 16 amino acids. The germline gives CDR1 SGHRS, CDR2 YFSETQ. CDR3 residues: CASSLEYSSYNSPLHF. CDR3 bases: TGCGCCAGCAGCTTGGAGTACAGTTCCTATAATTCACCCCTCCACTTT.

This clone came up a few times. The CDR3 coding sequence is TGTGCCAGCAGGGCGGAGGGAATAAACACCGGGGAGCTGTTTTTT. Translated: CASRAEGINTGELFF. This chain connects TRBV2 to TRBJ2-2, with D tentatively TRBD2 (6 bases). The V end was cut by 6 bases, the J end by 2 bases, with 13 bases between. Germline lookup yields CDR1 SNHLY and CDR2 FYNNEI. The CDR3 consists of 15 residues.

CDR3 in DNA: TGTGCCAGCAGCCAAGATCTTTGGGTTAGCGGGAGGGCCGGAGAGACCCAGTACTTC. This translates into CASSQDLWVSGRAGETQYF. The chain joins TRBV4-2 to TRBJ2-5, with TRBD2 matching 11 bases. This CDR3 contains 19 residues. Germline V gene sequence: CDR1 LGHNA, CDR2 YNFKEQ. With V trimmed by 0 bases and J by 4 bases, 13 bases remained unmatched.

This clone occurred a few times. The V and J genes are TRBV9 and TRBJ2-5; 8 bases align to TRBD2. The CDR3 totals 15 residues. Germline values: CDR1 SGDLS, CDR2 YYNGEE. With 4 bases clipped from V and 4 bases from J, the junction kept 9 bases outside the gene matches. The CDR3 reads CASSFRGGQGETQYF. The CDR3 bases are TGTGCCAGCAGCTTCCGGGGGGGCCAGGGAGAGACCCAGTACTTC.

This clone was detected only a few times. The chain combines TRBV6-7 with TRBJ1-1; 11 nucleotides agree with TRBD1. TRBV6-7 is known as an ORF, though its function is uncertain. The CDR3 consists of 16 residues. Trimming took 5 bases from V and 8 from J; bases not matched to a gene: 13. The CDR3 region has the DNA TGTGCCAGCAGTAGACCGGGACAGGGGGTAATAACCGAAGCTTTCTTT. Its translation: CASSRPGQGVITEAFF.

The chain recombines TRBV9 with TRBJ1-5; D remains unclear. The CDR3 extends over 14 amino acids. Trimming removed 3 bases from V and 0 bases from J, with 7 bases in between. Per germline, CDR1 SGDLS and CDR2 YYNGEE. The CDR3 loop is CASSGGYSNQPQHF. Here the CDR3 DNA reads TGTGCCAGCAGCGGCGGGTATAGCAATCAGCCCCAGCATTTT.

There are a few counts of this clone. This chain connects TRBV5-6 to TRBJ2-5; D is uncertain. V lost 2 bases and J lost 3, with 2 bases in between. This CDR3 region has 11 residues. Germline CDR1 SGHDT, CDR2 YYEEEE. CDR3 DNA: TGTGCCAGCAGCTTTAAAGAGACCCAGTACTTC. Protein: CASSFKETQYF.

This clone turned up a few times. J is TRBJ1-3 and V is TRBV5-1, with 7 bases matching TRBD1. Unmatched junction bases numbered 6, after V lost 4 bases and J lost 2 bases. The CDR3 extends over 15 amino acids. CDR1 SGHRS and CDR2 YFSETQ come from the germline V gene. The CDR3 protein is CASSPGQRPGNTIYF. The CDR3 DNA reads as TGCGCCAGCAGCCCGGGACAGCGACCTGGAAACACCATATATTTT.

The chain links TRBV7-9 to TRBJ2-3, with TRBD2 as a possible D gene (5 bases). The length of the CDR3 is 15 residues. Germline V gives CDR1 SEHNR, CDR2 FQNEAQ (reference sequence). V lost 3 bases, J lost 6 bases, and 16 bases lay in between. Here the CDR3 reads CASSFNTADQDTQYF. The CDR3, as DNA: TGTGCCAGCAGCTTCAACACAGCGGATCAGGATACGCAGTATTTT.

The genes are TRBV6-4 and TRBJ2-3; 7 bases align to TRBD1. Germline V gene lookup returns CDR1 MRHNA and CDR2 SNTAGT. Trimming took 0 bases from V and 2 from J; bases not matched to a gene: 5. CDR3 size: 16 residues. In DNA, the CDR3 is TGTGCCAGCAGTGACTCGGGACAGACAGACACAGATACGCAGTATTTT. Residues: CASSDSGQTDTDTQYF.

The V gene is TRBV9, the J gene TRBJ2-1; maybe TRBD1 (5 bases). The CDR3 is 15 residues long. The V end was cut by 3 bases, the J end by 8 bases, with 18 bases between. Germline V lookup: CDR1 SGDLS, CDR2 YYNGEE. The CDR3 reads CASSADGRTKDEQFF. The CDR3 DNA follows: TGTGCCAGCAGCGCCGATGGGCGGACAAAAGATGAGCAGTTCTTC.

In this sample, this clone turned up a few times. J is TRBJ2-7 and V is TRBV28; TRBD1 matches 7 bases. Germline CDR1 is MDHEN and CDR2 is SYDVKM. J lost 3 bases, V lost 6 bases, and 8 bases had no gene match. The CDR3 totals 14 residues. The CDR3 is CASSDREGHYEQYF. The CDR3 DNA reads as TGTGCCAGCAGCGACAGGGAAGGCCACTACGAGCAGTACTTC.

This chain joins TRBV6-5 and TRBJ1-1, with TRBD1 as a possible D gene (5 bases). V was trimmed by 6 bases and J by 5 bases, leaving 16 bases between them. The germline gives CDR1 MNHEY, CDR2 SVGAGI. This CDR3 has 14 residues. CDR3 in DNA: TGTGCCAGCAGCCTTTCGGCTGGGGGGACTGAAGCTTTCTTT. Translated, it gives CASSLSAGGTEAFF.